The 2 T cell receptor beta chains below come from one sample, sequenced in a study of Ad26.COV2.S vaccination and SARS-CoV-2 variants. Documented treatment: 15 to 20 received Ad26.COV2.S at low or high dose, single or two shots; roughly five received placebo; per-sample allocation not given. The investigators took samples on day 63 after the first vaccine or placebo injection. TCRdb's copy holds only in-frame clones and misses some; the assay was immunoSEQ multiplex PCR. The data show about 320,000 clones, roughly 84% seen once. Sample: peripheral blood, taken in a trial of Ad26.COV2.S vaccine versus placebo. The receptors shown here come from a person aged 18-65 years who received the Ad26.COV2.S COVID-19 vaccine or a placebo.

This clone was recorded a few times. V and J are TRBV11-2 and TRBJ2-2; weak D call: TRBD1 (6 bases). V was clipped by 5 bases and J by 6 bases, with 19 bases between them. Germline-derived CDR1 and CDR2 are SGHAT and FQNNGV. The CDR3 is 16 residues long. The CDR3 bases are TGTGCCAGCAGCCCTCCAACAGGGATAACGCCCGGGGAGCTGTTTTTT. Translated: CASSPPTGITPGELFF.

The V gene is TRBV6-5, the J gene TRBJ1-1; no reliable D call. Germline V CDR1 and CDR2: MNHEY, SVGAGI. The germline V and J ends were trimmed by 5 bases and 5 bases, with 12 bases remaining between them. The CDR3 has 13 amino acids. The CDR3 DNA follows: TGTGCCAGCAGTACTACACATAGGACTGAAGCTTTCTTT. This gives the protein CASSTTHRTEAFF.